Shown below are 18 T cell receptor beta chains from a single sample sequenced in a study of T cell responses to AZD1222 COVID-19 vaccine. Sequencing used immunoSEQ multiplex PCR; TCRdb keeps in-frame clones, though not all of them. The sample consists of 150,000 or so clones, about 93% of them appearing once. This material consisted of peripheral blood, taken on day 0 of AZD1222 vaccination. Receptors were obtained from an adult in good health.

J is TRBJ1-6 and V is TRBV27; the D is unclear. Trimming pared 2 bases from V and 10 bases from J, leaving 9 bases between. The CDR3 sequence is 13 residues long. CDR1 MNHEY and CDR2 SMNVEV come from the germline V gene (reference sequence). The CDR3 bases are TGTGCCAGCAGTTTAGGGTTACGGTCACCCCTCCACTTT. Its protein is CASSLGLRSPLHF.

This chain's CDR3 is CASSPVGGGEQYF. The CDR3 DNA is TGTGCCAGCAGCCCCGTCGGGGGCGGCGAGCAGTACTTC. The rearrangement links TRBV7-3 to TRBJ2-7; D may correspond to TRBD1 or TRBD2 (6 bases each). CDR3 length: 13 amino acids. Trimming stripped 5 bases from V and 6 bases from J, with 14 bases between. Germline values: CDR1 SGHTA, CDR2 FQGTGA.

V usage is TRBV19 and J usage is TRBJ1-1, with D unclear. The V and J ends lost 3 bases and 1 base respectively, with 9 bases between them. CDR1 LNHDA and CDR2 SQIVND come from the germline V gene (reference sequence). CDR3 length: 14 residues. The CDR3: CASSILGGNTEAFF. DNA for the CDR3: TGTGCCAGTAGTATCTTGGGAGGGAACACTGAAGCTTTCTTT.

Here the CDR3 DNA reads TGTGCCAGTACGGCGGGGGTGCCCACAGATACGCAGTATTTT. As protein: CASTAGVPTDTQYF. This chain joins TRBV19 and TRBJ2-3, with TRBD2 matching over 7 bases. Trimming took 7 bases from V and 2 from J; bases not matched to a gene: 6. The CDR3 extends over 14 amino acids. CDR1 is LNHDA and CDR2 is SQIVND in the germline V gene (reference sequence).

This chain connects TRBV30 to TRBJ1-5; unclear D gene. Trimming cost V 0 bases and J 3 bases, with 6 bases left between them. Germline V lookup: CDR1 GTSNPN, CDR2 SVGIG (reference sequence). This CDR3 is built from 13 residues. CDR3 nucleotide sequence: TGTGCCTGGAGTGTAGATTTCAATCAGCCCCAGCATTTT. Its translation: CAWSVDFNQPQHF.

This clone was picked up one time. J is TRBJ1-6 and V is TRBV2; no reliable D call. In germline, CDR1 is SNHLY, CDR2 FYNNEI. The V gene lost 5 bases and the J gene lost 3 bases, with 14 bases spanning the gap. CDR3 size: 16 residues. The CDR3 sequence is CASSHRGSDYNSPLHF. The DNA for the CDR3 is TGTGCCAGCAGTCACCGAGGGTCCGACTATAATTCACCCCTCCACTTT. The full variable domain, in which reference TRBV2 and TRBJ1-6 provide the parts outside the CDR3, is EPEVTQTPSHQVTQMGQEVILRCVPISNHLYFYWYRQILGQKVEFLVSFYNNEISEKSEIFDDQFSVERPDGSNFTLKIRSTKLEDSAMYFCASSHRGSDYNSPLHFGNGTRLTVT.

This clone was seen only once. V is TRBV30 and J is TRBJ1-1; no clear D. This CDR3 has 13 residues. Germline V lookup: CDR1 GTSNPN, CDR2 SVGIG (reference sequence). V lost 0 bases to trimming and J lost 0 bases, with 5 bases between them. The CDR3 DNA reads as TGTGCCTGGAGTGTCTCTATGAACACTGAAGCTTTCTTT. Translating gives CAWSVSMNTEAFF.

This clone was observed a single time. CDR3 DNA: TGTGCCTGGAGCGCAGGGAGTCAGCCCCAGCATTTT. This codes for CAWSAGSQPQHF. This chain uses TRBV30 with TRBJ1-5, with a possible D match to TRBD1 (5 bases). This CDR3 has 12 residues. V was trimmed by 3 bases and J by 6 bases, leaving 9 bases between them. CDR1 and CDR2 from the germline V gene are GTSNPN and SVGIG (reference sequence). The full variable domain, with the rest looked up from reference TRBV30 and TRBJ1-5, is SQTIHQWPATLVQPVGSPLSLECTVEGTSNPNLYWYRQAAGRGLQLLFYSVGIGQISSEVPQNLSASRPQDRQFILSSKKLLLSDSGFYLCAWSAGSQPQHFGDGTRLSIL.

As DNA, the CDR3 is TGTGCCAGCAGTGCTCAGCGGTCTAATGAAAAACTGTTTTTT. This gives the protein CASSAQRSNEKLFF. V usage is TRBV2 and J usage is TRBJ1-4, with D unresolved. The germline V gene encodes CDR1 SNHLY and CDR2 FYNNEI. The CDR3 is made up of 14 amino acids. V lost 4 bases and J 3 bases, leaving 9 bases between the germline ends.

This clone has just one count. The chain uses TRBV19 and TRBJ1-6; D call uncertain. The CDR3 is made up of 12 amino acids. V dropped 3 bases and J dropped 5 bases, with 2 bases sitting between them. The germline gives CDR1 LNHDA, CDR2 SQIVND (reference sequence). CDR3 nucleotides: TGTGCCAGTAGTATCCATAATTCACCCCTCCACTTT. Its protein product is CASSIHNSPLHF.

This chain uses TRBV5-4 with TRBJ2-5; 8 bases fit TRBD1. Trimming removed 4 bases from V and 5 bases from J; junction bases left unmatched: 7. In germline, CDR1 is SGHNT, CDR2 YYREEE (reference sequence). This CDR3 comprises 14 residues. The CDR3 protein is CASSVDRAGETQYF. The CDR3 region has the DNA TGTGCCAGCAGCGTGGACAGGGCGGGGGAGACCCAGTACTTC.

The CDR3 protein is CSADRNQPQHF. CDR3 nucleotides: TGCAGCGCCGATAGAAATCAGCCCCAGCATTTT. The rearrangement links TRBV29-1 to TRBJ1-5; the D is unclear. V dropped 7 bases and J dropped 4 bases, with 8 bases sitting between them. The germline V gene has CDR1 SQVTM and CDR2 ANQGSEA. The CDR3 is 11 residues long.

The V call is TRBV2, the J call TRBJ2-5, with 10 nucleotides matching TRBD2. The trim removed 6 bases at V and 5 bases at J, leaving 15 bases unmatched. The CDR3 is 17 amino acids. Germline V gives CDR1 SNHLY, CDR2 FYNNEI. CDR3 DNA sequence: TGTGCCAGCAGCGAAAAGAAGAGCGGGGGGGCGTATGAGACCCAGTACTTC. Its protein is CASSEKKSGGAYETQYF.

CDR3 in amino acids: CASSIGGSGEQFF. As DNA, the CDR3 is TGTGCCAGTAGTATAGGGGGAAGCGGCGAGCAGTTCTTC. The V gene is TRBV19, the J gene TRBJ2-1; perhaps TRBD2 as D (5 bases). This CDR3 is 13 amino acids long. The V end lost 1 base, the J end lost 10 bases, and 11 bases lay between the germline ends. The V gene's germline CDR1 is LNHDA and CDR2 SQIVND (reference sequence).

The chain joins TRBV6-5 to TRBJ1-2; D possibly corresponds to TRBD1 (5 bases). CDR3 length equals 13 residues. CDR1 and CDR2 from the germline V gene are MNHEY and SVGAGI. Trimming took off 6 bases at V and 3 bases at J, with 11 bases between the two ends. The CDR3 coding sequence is TGTGCCAGCAGGGATCCAGGGCACTATGGCTACACCTTC. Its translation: CASRDPGHYGYTF.

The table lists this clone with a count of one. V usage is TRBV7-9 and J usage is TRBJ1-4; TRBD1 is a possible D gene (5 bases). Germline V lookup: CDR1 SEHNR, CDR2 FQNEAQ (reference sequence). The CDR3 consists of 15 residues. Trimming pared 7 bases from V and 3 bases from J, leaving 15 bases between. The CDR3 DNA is TGTGCCAGCATCAAATCGGGACTTCCTAATGAAAAACTGTTTTTT. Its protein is CASIKSGLPNEKLFF.

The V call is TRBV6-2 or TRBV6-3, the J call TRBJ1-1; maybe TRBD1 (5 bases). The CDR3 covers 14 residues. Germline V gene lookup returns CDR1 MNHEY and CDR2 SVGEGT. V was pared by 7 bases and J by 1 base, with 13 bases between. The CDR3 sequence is CASTPPTGNTEAFF. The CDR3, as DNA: TGTGCCAGCACCCCCCCCACAGGGAACACTGAAGCTTTCTTT.

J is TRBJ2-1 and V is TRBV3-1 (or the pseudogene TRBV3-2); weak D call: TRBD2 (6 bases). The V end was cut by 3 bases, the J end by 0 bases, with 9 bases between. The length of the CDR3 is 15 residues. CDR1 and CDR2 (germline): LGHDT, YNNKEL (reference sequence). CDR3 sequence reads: CASSQTGDSYNEQFF. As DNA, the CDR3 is TGTGCCAGCAGCCAGACGGGGGACTCCTACAATGAGCAGTTCTTC.